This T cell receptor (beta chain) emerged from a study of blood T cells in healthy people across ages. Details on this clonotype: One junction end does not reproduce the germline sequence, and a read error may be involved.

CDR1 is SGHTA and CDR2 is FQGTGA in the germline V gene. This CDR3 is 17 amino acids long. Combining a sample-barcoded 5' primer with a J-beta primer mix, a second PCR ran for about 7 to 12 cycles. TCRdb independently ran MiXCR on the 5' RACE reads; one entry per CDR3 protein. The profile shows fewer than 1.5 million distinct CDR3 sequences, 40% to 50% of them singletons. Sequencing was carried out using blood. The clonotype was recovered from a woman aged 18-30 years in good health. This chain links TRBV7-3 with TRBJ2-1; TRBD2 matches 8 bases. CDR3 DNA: TGTGTCAGCAGCTTATCTTCCGGGACTAGCTCCTACAATGAGCAGTTCTTC. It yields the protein CVSSLSSGTSSYNEQFF.